Given below is one TCR beta chain in context. Its antigen is currently unknown. This sample was taken from a study of T cells in localized non-small cell lung cancer. Regarding the study as a whole: In adjacent lung, a median roughly 58 of the top 100 tumor clones were found. Heterogeneity within the tumor remains possible, as just one region underwent sequencing. Tumor trailed uninvolved adjacent lung in T cell clonality, which peaked there.

V lost 6 bases and J 5 bases, leaving 9 bases between the germline ends. Per the germline V gene, CDR1 is GTSNPN and CDR2 is SVGIG (reference sequence). CDR3 length: 11 amino acids. TCRdb's table, derived via immunoSEQ multiplex PCR, lists solely in-frame clones and lacks some. The top ten hold approximately 6.9% of the sample, which has roughly 23,000 clones, around nine tenths seen once. The source material was peripheral blood, sampled before any cancer treatment. The source of this sequence is a male donor aged 60 or over with stage I squamous cell lung carcinoma. The gene calls are TRBV30 and TRBJ2-3; D gene unclear. The CDR3 protein is CACPKGDTQYF. The DNA of the CDR3 is TGTGCCTGCCCAAAGGGAGATACGCAGTATTTT.